Below, one T cell receptor beta chain is given with its context. It lacks a known antigen. Per-base qualities were not stored, and no clone one base away is much larger. The sample comes from a study of blood T cell repertoires in COVID-19 (dated by TCRdb to the early 2020s). About the full investigation: Samples covering the acute and convalescent phases of COVID-19 were provided by collaborators in the United States, Italy and Spain. The material from the prospective study consisted of cDNA or gDNA derived from T cells, B-cell-depleted T cells, or PBMCs. The dataset comprised deeply sampled blood TCRbeta repertoires from subjects exposed to, actively infected with, or recovered from COVID-19. The repertoires were released in a freely available public database intended as a resource for research on the immune response to SARS-CoV-2. The samples were drawn from two sources: the first 160 participants of the ongoing ImmuneRACE study, and over 950 subjects contributed by 6 global collaborators. Nearly every sample came with metadata listing a de-identified subject ID, COVID-19 status, age in years and sex. Where available, HLA class I and class II types were taken from metadata supplied by the sample provider and were not determined by assay-based typing. What the work shows at the level of the full study, not this receptor alone: The amount of clinical and demographic metadata varied by source and participant and was provided uncurated.

According to the germline V gene, CDR1 reads MRHNA and CDR2 reads SNTAGT. The CDR3 covers 13 residues, taking in both the cysteine and the phenylalanine. The entry retains the CDR3 DNA only, 39 bases that are in frame from base 1. Unmatched junction bases come to 4, with V trimmed by 8 bases and J by 2 bases. Participants in the prospective study were aged 18 to 89 years, lived in 20 to 25 United States geographic areas, and enrolled through a virtual design. Cohort assignment in the prospective study relied on participant-reported clinical history from a screening survey and a study questionnaire. Recovered participants in ImmuneRACE Cohort 3 were defined as having two consecutive negative NP/OP PCR tests, clearance from a healthcare professional, or resolution of symptoms. In the prospective study, whole blood, serum and a nasopharyngeal or oropharyngeal swab were collected from each participant by mobile phlebotomists. Additional blood draws and questionnaires over an approximately two-month period could optionally be provided by prospective study participants. Before DNA extraction, prospective study blood samples were shipped either frozen or at room temperature.

TCRbeta CDR3 regions were amplified from genomic DNA by means of the immunoSEQ Assay, a bias-controlled multiplex PCR. In the paper's pipeline: The number of nucleated cells in each sample was estimated by amplification of reference gene primers within the assay. To quantify the absolute abundance of each unique TCRbeta CDR3 rearrangement, sequence reads were collapsed and filtered. For each sample, productive Simpson clonality was calculated as the square root of Simpson's diversity index over productive rearrangements. The immuneACCESS repertoire file appears here via TCRdb, limited to in-frame rearrangements. These files lack a portion of the clones; in checked studies, under half of the deficit traces to unresolved V genes, and the cause of the others is not known. V, J and clone size reflect that table, while D and trimming were determined from the DNA. The sample table holds over 150,000 clones, of which approximately 85% were seen once. The ten largest clones represent under 8% of the sample.

Recombination linked TRBV6-4 to TRBJ2-3; 7 bases in the junction line up with TRBD1. The sequenced sample was PBMCs or T cells enriched from blood (not recorded which). This TCR was recovered from a man between 40 and 49 years old who had recovered from COVID-19. The bases are TGTGCCAGCTTGACAGGGAACACAGATACGCAGTATTTT. Translated, this gives CASLTGNTDTQYF.